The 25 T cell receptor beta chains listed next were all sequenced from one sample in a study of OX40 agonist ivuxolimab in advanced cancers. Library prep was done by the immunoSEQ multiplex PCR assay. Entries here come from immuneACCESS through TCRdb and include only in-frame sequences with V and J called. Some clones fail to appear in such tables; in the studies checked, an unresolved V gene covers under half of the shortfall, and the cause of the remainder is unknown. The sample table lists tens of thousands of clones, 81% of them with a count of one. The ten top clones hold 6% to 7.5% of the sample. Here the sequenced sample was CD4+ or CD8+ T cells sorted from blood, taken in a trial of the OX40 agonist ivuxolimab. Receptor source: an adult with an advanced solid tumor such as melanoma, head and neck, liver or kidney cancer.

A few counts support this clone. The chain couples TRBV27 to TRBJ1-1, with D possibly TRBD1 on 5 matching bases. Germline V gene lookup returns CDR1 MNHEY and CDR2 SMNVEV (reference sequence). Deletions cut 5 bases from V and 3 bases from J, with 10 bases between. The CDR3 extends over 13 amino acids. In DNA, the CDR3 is TGTGCCAGCAGTCTGGGACGAGACACTGAAGCTTTCTTT. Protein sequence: CASSLGRDTEAFF.

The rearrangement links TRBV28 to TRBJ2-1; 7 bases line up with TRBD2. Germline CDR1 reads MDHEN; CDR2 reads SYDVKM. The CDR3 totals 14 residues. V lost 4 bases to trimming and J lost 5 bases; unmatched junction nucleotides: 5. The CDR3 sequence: CASSSGLLDNEQFF. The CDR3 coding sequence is TGTGCCAGCAGTTCGGGACTACTTGACAATGAGCAGTTCTTC.

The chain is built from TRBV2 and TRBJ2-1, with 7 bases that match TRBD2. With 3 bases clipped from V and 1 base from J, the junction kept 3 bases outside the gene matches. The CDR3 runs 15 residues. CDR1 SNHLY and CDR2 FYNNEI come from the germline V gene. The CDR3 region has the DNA TGTGCCAGCAGTGATCCAGCGGGGTCCTACAATGAGCAGTTCTTC. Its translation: CASSDPAGSYNEQFF.

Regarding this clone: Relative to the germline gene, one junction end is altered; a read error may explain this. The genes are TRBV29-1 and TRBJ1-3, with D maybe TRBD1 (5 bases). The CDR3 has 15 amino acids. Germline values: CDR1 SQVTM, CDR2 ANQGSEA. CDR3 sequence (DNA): TGCAGCATTGAACAGGAGTCCTCCTCTGGAAACACCATATATTTT. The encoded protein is CSIEQESSSGNTIYF. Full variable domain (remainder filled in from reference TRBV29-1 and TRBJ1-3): SAVISQKPSRDICQRGTSLTIQCQVDSQVTMMFWYRQQPGQSLTLIATANQGSEATYESGFVIDKFPISRPNLTFSTLTVSNMSPEDSSIYLCSIEQESSSGNTIYFGEGSWLTVV.

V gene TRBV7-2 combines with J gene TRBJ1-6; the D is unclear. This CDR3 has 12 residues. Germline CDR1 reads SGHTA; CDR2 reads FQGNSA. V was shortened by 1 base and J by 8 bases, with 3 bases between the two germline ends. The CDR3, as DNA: TGTGCCAGCAGCTTAGAGTATTCACCCCTCCACTTT. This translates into CASSLEYSPLHF. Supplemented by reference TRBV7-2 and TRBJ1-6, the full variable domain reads GAGVSQSPSNKVTEKGKDVELRCDPISGHTALYWYRQSLGQGLEFLIYFQGNSAPDKSGLPSDRFSAERTGGSVSTLTIQRTQQEDSAVYLCASSLEYSPLHFGNGTRLTVT.

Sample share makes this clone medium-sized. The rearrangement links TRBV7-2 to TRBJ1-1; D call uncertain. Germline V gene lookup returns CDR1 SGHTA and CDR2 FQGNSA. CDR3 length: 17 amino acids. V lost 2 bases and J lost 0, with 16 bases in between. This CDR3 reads CASSLLIVKGLNTEAFF. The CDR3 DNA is TGTGCCAGCAGCTTACTGATCGTCAAGGGTTTGAACACTGAAGCTTTCTTT.

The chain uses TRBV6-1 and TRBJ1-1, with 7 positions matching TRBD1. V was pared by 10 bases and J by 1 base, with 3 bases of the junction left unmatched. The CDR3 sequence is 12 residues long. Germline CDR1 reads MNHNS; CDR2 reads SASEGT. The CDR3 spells CAIWTGNTEAFF. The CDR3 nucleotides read TGTGCCATCTGGACAGGGAACACTGAAGCTTTCTTT.

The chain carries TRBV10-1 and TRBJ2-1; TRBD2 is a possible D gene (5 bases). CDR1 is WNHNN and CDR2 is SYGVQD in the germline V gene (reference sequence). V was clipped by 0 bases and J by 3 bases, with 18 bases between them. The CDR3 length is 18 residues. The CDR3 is CASSESYFVGAGYNEQFF. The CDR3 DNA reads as TGCGCCAGCAGTGAGTCCTATTTTGTGGGAGCCGGCTACAATGAGCAGTTCTTC.

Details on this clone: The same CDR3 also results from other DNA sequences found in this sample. CDR3 nucleotides: TGCAGCTCGAGGACAGGGCCAGAAGCTTTCTTT. It encodes CSSRTGPEAFF. This chain links TRBV29-1 with TRBJ1-1; 8 bases align to TRBD1. V was pared by 8 bases and J by 8 bases, with 7 bases of the junction left unmatched. Per the germline V gene, CDR1 is SQVTM and CDR2 is ANQGSEA. The CDR3 totals 11 residues.

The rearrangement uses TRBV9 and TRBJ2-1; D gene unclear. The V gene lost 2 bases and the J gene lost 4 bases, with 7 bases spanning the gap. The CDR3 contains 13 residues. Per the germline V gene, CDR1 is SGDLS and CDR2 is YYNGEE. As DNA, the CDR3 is TGTGCCAGCAGCGTCCCCCCTTACAATGAGCAGTTCTTC. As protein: CASSVPPYNEQFF.

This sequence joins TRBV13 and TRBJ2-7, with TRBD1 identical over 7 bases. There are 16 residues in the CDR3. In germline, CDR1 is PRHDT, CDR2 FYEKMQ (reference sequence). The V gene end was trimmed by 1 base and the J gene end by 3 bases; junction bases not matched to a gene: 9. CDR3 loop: CASSLEGRGFYYEQYF. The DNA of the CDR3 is TGTGCCAGCAGCTTAGAGGGCAGGGGGTTCTACTACGAGCAGTACTTC.

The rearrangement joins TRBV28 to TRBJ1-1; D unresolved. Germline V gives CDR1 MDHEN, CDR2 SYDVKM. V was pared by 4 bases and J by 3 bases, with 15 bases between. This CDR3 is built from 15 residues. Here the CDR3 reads CASSWVGGSDTEAFF. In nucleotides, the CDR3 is TGTGCCAGCAGTTGGGTGGGCGGGTCGGACACTGAAGCTTTCTTT.

CDR3 nucleotides: TGTGCCAGCGGACTCCCCGATAGCAATCAGCCCCAGCATTTT. Translation gives CASGLPDSNQPQHF. V usage is TRBV28 and J usage is TRBJ1-5; D unclear. The V gene's germline CDR1 is MDHEN and CDR2 SYDVKM. The CDR3 spans 14 residues. Trimming took 8 bases from V and 0 from J, leaving 11 bases between them.

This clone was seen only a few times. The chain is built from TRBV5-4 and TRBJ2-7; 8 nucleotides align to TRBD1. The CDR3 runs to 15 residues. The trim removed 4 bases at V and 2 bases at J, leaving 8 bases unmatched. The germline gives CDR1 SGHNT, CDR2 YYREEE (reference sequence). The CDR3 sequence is CASSPDRGRTYEQYF. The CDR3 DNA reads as TGTGCCAGCAGCCCCGACAGGGGAAGGACCTACGAGCAGTACTTC.

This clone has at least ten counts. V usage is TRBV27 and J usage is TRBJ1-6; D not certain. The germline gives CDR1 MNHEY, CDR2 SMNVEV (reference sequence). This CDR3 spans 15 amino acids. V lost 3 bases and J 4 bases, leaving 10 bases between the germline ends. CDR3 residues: CASSLAWSYNSPLHF. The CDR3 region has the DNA TGTGCCAGCAGTTTGGCGTGGAGTTATAATTCACCCCTCCACTTT.

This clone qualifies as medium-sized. The CDR3 here is CASSSPLGYEQYF. In DNA, the CDR3 is TGTGCCAGCAGCTCCCCACTAGGCTACGAGCAGTACTTC. The genes are TRBV7-9 and TRBJ2-7; D perhaps matches TRBD2 (5 bases). The V and J ends lost 4 bases and 3 bases respectively, with 10 bases between them. This CDR3 is 13 amino acids long. In germline, CDR1 is SEHNR, CDR2 FQNEAQ (reference sequence).

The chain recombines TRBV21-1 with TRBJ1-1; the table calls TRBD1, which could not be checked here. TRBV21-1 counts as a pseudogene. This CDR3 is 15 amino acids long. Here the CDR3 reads CASSISQGAHTEAFF. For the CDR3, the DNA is TGTGCCAGCAGCATTTCACAGGGGGCGCACACTGAAGCTTTCTTT.

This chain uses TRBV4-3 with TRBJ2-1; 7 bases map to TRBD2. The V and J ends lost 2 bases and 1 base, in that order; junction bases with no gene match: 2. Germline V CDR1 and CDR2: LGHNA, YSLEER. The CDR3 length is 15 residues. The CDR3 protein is CASSQRLASYNEQFF. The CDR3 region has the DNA TGCGCCAGCAGCCAAAGACTAGCTTCCTACAATGAGCAGTTCTTC.

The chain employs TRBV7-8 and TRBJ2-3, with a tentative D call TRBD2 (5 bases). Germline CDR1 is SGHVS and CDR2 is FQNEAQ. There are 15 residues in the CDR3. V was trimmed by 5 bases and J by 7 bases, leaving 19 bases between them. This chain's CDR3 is CASSIVAPEGNTQYF. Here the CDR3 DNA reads TGTGCCAGCAGCATTGTAGCGCCCGAGGGAAATACGCAGTATTTT. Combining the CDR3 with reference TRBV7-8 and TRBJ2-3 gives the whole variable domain GAGVSQSPRYKVAKRGQDVALRCDPISGHVSLFWYQQALGQGPEFLTYFQNEAQLDKSGLPSDRFFAERPEGSVSTLKIQRTQQEDSAVYLCASSIVAPEGNTQYFGPGTRLTVL.

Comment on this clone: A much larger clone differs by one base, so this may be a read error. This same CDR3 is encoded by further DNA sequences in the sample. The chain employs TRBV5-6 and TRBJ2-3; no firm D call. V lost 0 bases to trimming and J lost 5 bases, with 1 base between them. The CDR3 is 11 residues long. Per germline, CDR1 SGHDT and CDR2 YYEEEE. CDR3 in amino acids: CASSLGDTQYF. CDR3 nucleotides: TGTGCCAGCAGCTTGGGAGATACGCAGTATTTT.

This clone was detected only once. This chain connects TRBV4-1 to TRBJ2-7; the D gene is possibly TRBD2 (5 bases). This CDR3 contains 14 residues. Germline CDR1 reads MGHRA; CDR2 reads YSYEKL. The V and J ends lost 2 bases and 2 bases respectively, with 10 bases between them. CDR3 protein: CASSQRTFPYEQYF. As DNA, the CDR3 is TGCGCCAGCAGCCAAAGGACTTTCCCCTACGAGCAGTACTTC.

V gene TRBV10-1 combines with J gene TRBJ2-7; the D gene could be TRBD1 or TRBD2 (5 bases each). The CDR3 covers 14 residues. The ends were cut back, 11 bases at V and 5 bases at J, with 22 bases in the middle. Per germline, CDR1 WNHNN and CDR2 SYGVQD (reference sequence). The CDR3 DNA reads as TGCGCCTCCTCTGGTCCGGGGCGGCTAAACGAGCAGTACTTC. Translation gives CASSGPGRLNEQYF.

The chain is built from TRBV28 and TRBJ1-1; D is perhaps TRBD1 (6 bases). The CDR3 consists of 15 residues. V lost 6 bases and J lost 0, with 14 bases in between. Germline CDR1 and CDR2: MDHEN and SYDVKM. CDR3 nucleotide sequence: TGTGCCAGCAGCCTACCGACAGGTATGAACACTGAAGCTTTCTTT. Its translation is CASSLPTGMNTEAFF.

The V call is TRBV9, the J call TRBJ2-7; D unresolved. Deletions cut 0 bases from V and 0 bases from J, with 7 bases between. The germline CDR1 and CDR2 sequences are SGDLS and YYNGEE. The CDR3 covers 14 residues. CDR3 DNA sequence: TGTGCCAGCAGCGTAGAAGGCTTCTCCTACGAGCAGTACTTC. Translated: CASSVEGFSYEQYF.

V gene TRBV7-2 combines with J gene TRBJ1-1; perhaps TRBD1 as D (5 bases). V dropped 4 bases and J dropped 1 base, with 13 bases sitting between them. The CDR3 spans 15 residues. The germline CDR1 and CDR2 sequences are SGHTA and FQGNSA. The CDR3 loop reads CASSSWEGKNTEAFF. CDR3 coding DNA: TGTGCCAGCAGCTCCTGGGAGGGGAAGAACACTGAAGCTTTCTTT.